This T cell receptor (beta chain) was sequenced for a study of kidney transplant recipient with SARS-CoV-2 infection. Each CDR3 protein is one row after TCRdb ran MiXCR on the reads. The sample has fewer than 250,000 distinct CDR3 sequences, under 35% seen once. CDR3 size: 11 residues. Between the trimmed V and J ends, which lost 5 bases and 3 bases, there was a span of 5 bases. Germline V lookup: CDR1 SGHDT, CDR2 YYEEEE. This clonotype was seen more than once but under ten times. This sequence was found in a male patient aged 25-45 years who had COVID-19 and was a kidney transplant recipient. The graft donor may account for some of the T cells. Specimen: a blood sample, collected at baseline and on day 111 from a kidney transplant recipient. The chain couples TRBV5-6 to TRBJ2-5; no clear D gene. The CDR3 loop reads CASRLKETQYF. The CDR3 DNA sequence: TGTGCCAGCAGGTTAAAAGAGACCCAGTACTTC.